The clone carrying this T cell receptor beta chain came up a few times. This sample stems from a study of cytomegalovirus exposure and HLA in healthy donors. A multiplex PCR was run with 60 Vbeta primers and 13 Jbeta primers. Profiling relied on immunoSEQ multiplex PCR, and the TCRdb table lists in-frame clones only, not all of them. In the table there are just over 200,000 clones, roughly 68% of which are singletons. The V gene end was trimmed by 3 bases and the J gene end by 1 base; junction bases not matched to a gene: 7. Germline CDR1 SGHNT, CDR2 YYREEE (reference sequence). The CDR3 covers 16 residues.

The source is a man in his forties or fifties in good health and CMV-seropositive. The chain links TRBV5-4 to TRBJ2-5, with TRBD2 identical over 9 bases. The sequencing sample was made of PBMCs. The CDR3 DNA reads as TGTGCCAGCAGCTCTTTACTAGCGGGCACCCAAGAGACCCAGTACTTC. Translation: CASSSLLAGTQETQYF. The full variable domain, completed using reference TRBV5-4 and TRBJ2-5, is ETGVTQSPTHLIKTRGQQVTLRCSSQSGHNTVSWYQQALGQGPQFIFQYYREEENGRGNFPPRFSGLQFPNYSSELNVNALELDDSALYLCASSSLLAGTQETQYFGPGTRLLVL.